This is a list of T cell receptor beta chains from one sample in a study of PD-L1 blockade in urothelial cancer. Profiled with immunoSEQ multiplex PCR; TCRdb holds only in-frame clones, not every one. The sample has some 43,000 clones, around 82% seen once. Sequenced here: PBMCs, sampled around atezolizumab (anti-PD-L1) treatment. The receptors here all came from a man aged 55 to 70 with urothelial cancer. Both conserved end residues are part of each CDR3. Each record gives: V gene, CDR3 protein.

>TRBV5-5
CASSPSGAGYGYTF
>TRBV7-9
CASRSTDTQYF
>TRBV5-4
CASSLRQGNTEAFF
>TRBV19
CASSIRVNGELFF
>TRBV7-2
CASSFGLARGDEQFF
>TRBV19
CASMGQFSTNEKLFF
>TRBV19
CASSADNRGYDTQYF
>TRBV11-1
CASSRDRTYEQYF
>TRBV2
CASSATGTEKLFF
>TRBV4-3
CASSQTGVNGYTF
>TRBV7-9
CASSLGVRPYEQYF
>TRBV5-5
CASSLGSDRGRYEQYF
>TRBV6-4
CASSDHSYIGTSSQETQYF
>TRBV11-2
CASSKGQGATGELFF
>TRBV4-1
CASKSFETQYF
>TRBV28
CASSSSGQGGSEAFF
>TRBV18
CASSPDTVGGYTF
>TRBV18
CASSPPGRLGEQFF
>TRBV25-1
CASRQGTDYGYTF
>TRBV5-1
CASSLGGVGAEAFF
>TRBV5-1
CASSYTSVVADTQYF
>TRBV2
CASNEAASQFF
>TRBV29-1
CSVGLGQGGSGPQHF
>TRBV2
CASRESGSTYEQYF
>TRBV7-6
CASSLRQDTSPLHF
>TRBV6-6
CASSYKTGITEAFF
>TRBV28
CASRLQGPYEQYF
>TRBV15
CATSRAGPSGSDEQFF
>TRBV4-1
CASSRNTYYDNSNQPQHF
>TRBV5-1
CASSLGQGWVDIQYF
>TRBV18
CASSRDRGFGETQYF
>TRBV4-2
CASSQDGDRVSNEQFF
>TRBV5-6
CASSLDGSGDPTDTQYF
>TRBV18
CASSPLDKDTEAFF
>TRBV11-2
CASSLISGGELYF
>TRBV2
CASSRQGFGQPQHF
>TRBV10-3
CAISDGGTVSFGYTF
>TRBV19
CASSIDGLGSKNTEAFF
>TRBV7-9
CASSLQGGGTEAFF
>TRBV13
CASSLMRLSSYEQYF
>TRBV28
CASSSPGVATNEKLFF
>TRBV28
CASRYRESSGNTIYF
>TRBV5-4
CASSSEGSFSSYNEQFF
>TRBV5-1
CASSLVGGEVKAFF
>TRBV19
CASSGGGAPNQPQHF
>TRBV5-4
CASSPGTGASQPQHF
>TRBV28
CASRPDRDSSSGANVLTF
>TRBV11-2
CASSTRLRANYGYTF